Each of the 29 T cell receptor beta chains below was sequenced from the same sample in a study of OX40 agonist ivuxolimab in advanced cancers. TCRdb keeps only in-frame clones here, not all; method: immunoSEQ multiplex PCR. Of tens of thousands of clones listed, approximately 89% were seen once; the top ten hold 6% to 7%. The sequencing here drew on CD4+ or CD8+ T cells sorted from blood, taken in a trial of the OX40 agonist ivuxolimab. The receptors stem from an adult with an advanced solid tumor such as melanoma, head and neck, liver or kidney cancer.

The chain employs TRBV15 and TRBJ1-2; a weak D match, TRBD1 (5 bases). CDR1 is LNHNV and CDR2 is YYDKDF in the germline V gene (reference sequence). The ends were cut back, 0 bases at V and 6 bases at J, with 11 bases in the middle. The CDR3 totals 14 residues. CDR3 coding DNA: TGTGCCACCAGCAGAGACTCCGGGACGGATGGCTACACCTTC. Its translation is CATSRDSGTDGYTF.

CDR3 sequence: CASSLFMSGGRTGELFF. The CDR3 region has the DNA TGTGCCAGCAGCTTATTCATGAGCGGAGGGAGGACCGGGGAGCTGTTTTTT. The V and J genes are TRBV7-2 and TRBJ2-2, with D perhaps matching TRBD2 (6 bases). CDR3 length: 17 amino acids. Looked up from germline, CDR1 is SGHTA and CDR2 is FQGNSA. V was cut by 2 bases and J by 5 bases, with 18 bases left in between.

The rearrangement links TRBV25-1 to TRBJ1-1, with D unclear. Germline V lookup: CDR1 MGHDK, CDR2 SYGVNS. The CDR3 spans 13 residues. Trimming left V 3 bases short and J 6 bases short, with 11 bases between. For the CDR3, the DNA is TGTGCCAGCAGTGACGAAACCGGCCCTGAAGCTTTCTTT. Its translation is CASSDETGPEAFF.

The chain combines TRBV27 with TRBJ1-4; 9 bases are shared with TRBD1. The CDR3 length is 16 residues. Looked up from germline, CDR1 is MNHEY and CDR2 is SMNVEV (reference sequence). V shed 4 bases, J shed 6 bases, and the junction held 9 bases outside the gene matches. This CDR3 is CASSYLPGTGYEKLFF. CDR3 in DNA: TGTGCCAGCAGTTACCTCCCTGGGACAGGGTATGAAAAACTGTTTTTT.

The chain has TRBV5-1 and TRBJ2-5; 10 positions match TRBD2. Germline V gene lookup returns CDR1 SGHRS and CDR2 YFSETQ. V shed 4 bases, J shed 5 bases, and the junction held 8 bases outside the gene matches. The CDR3 extends over 15 amino acids. The CDR3 loop is CASSLSSGGWETQYF. CDR3 sequence (DNA): TGCGCCAGCAGCCTCTCTAGCGGGGGATGGGAGACCCAGTACTTC.

This chain joins TRBV1 and TRBJ2-7; no check of the table's D call, TRBD2, against the DNA was made. TRBV1 constitutes a pseudogene. CDR3 length: 17 residues. Here the CDR3 reads CTSSQDILAGGAYEQYF. For the CDR3, the DNA is TGCACCAGCAGCCAAGATATACTAGCGGGGGGAGCCTACGAGCAGTACTTC.

The CDR3, as DNA: TGTGCCAGCAGCTTAGGGGGGGCTCAGCCCCAGCATTTT. This gives the protein CASSLGGAQPQHF. The gene calls are TRBV7-2 and TRBJ1-5; TRBD1 might be the D (6 bases). V lost 1 base and J 6 bases, leaving 7 bases between the germline ends. Germline values: CDR1 SGHTA, CDR2 FQGNSA. The CDR3 sequence is 13 residues long.

The J gene is TRBJ2-2, the V gene TRBV9; a possible D gene is TRBD1 (6 bases). The germline gives CDR1 SGDLS, CDR2 YYNGEE. V was trimmed by 3 bases and J by 3 bases, leaving 9 bases between them. CDR3 length: 14 residues. The CDR3 nucleotides are TGTGCCAGCAGCGGATGGACAGACACCGGGGAGCTGTTTTTT. As protein: CASSGWTDTGELFF.

The gene calls are TRBV7-6 and TRBJ1-1, with 8 nucleotides matching TRBD1. V lost 5 bases to trimming and J lost 5 bases; unmatched junction nucleotides: 4. This CDR3 region has 13 residues. Per the germline V gene, CDR1 is SGHVS and CDR2 is FNYEAQ. CDR3 sequence reads: CASSQGARTEAFF. The CDR3 region has the DNA TGTGCCAGCAGCCAGGGGGCGCGAACTGAAGCTTTCTTT.

The chain combines TRBV19 with TRBJ2-2; weak D call: TRBD1 (5 bases). The V gene's germline CDR1 is LNHDA and CDR2 SQIVND (reference sequence). Between the trimmed V and J ends, which lost 3 bases and 4 bases, there was a span of 12 bases. CDR3 length: 15 amino acids. The CDR3 loop reads CASSILGVGTGELFF. The CDR3 DNA sequence: TGTGCCAGTAGTATTTTAGGGGTTGGCACCGGGGAGCTGTTTTTT.

The rearrangement uses TRBV7-3 and TRBJ2-1, with 7 bases lining up with TRBD2. The CDR3 is 14 residues long. Trimming at V came to 4 bases and at J to 6 bases, leaving 6 bases not matched to a gene. Germline V gives CDR1 SGHTA, CDR2 FQGTGA. CDR3 sequence: CASSSPGLGNEQFF. DNA for the CDR3: TGTGCCAGCAGCTCCCCCGGACTAGGCAATGAGCAGTTCTTC.

This clone occurred once. The CDR3 here is CASSLEAGIQYF. The CDR3 DNA is TGTGCCAGCAGCTTGGAGGCGGGCATTCAGTACTTC. This chain links TRBV13 with TRBJ2-4, with a weak D call TRBD2 (5 bases). Deletions cut 3 bases from V and 9 bases from J, with 9 bases between. The CDR3 spans 12 residues. Looked up from germline, CDR1 is PRHDT and CDR2 is FYEKMQ (reference sequence).

The chain is built from TRBV7-6 and TRBJ2-1, with D perhaps given as TRBD1 or TRBD2 (5 bases each). The germline V and J ends were trimmed by 6 bases and 0 bases, with 12 bases remaining between them. The CDR3 length is 15 residues. Germline values: CDR1 SGHVS, CDR2 FNYEAQ. For the CDR3, the DNA is TGTGCCAGCAGACTCGGGGCGAGCTCCTACAATGAGCAGTTCTTC. Translating gives CASRLGASSYNEQFF.

CDR3 residues: CASSFRTDYYGYTF. CDR3 in DNA: TGTGCCAGCAGTTTCCGGACGGACTACTATGGCTACACCTTC. V usage is TRBV28 and J usage is TRBJ1-2; D is uncertain. Germline CDR1 reads MDHEN; CDR2 reads SYDVKM. Trimming removed 3 bases at V and 3 bases at J, with 11 bases between. This CDR3 contains 14 residues.

The chain combines TRBV2 with TRBJ2-1, with D uncertain. Germline CDR1 and CDR2: SNHLY and FYNNEI. The CDR3 length is 13 residues. V was pared by 6 bases and J by 0 bases, with 6 bases between. CDR3 sequence reads: CASSEDSYNEQFF. In DNA form, the CDR3 reads TGTGCCAGCAGCGAGGACTCCTACAATGAGCAGTTCTTC.

Here the CDR3 DNA reads TGTGCCAGCATGAGTATAGGGATTATCACAGATACGCAGTATTTT. The encoded protein is CASMSIGIITDTQYF. The chain employs TRBV27 and TRBJ2-3; no clear D. CDR1 MNHEY and CDR2 SMNVEV come from the germline V gene (reference sequence). V was shortened by 7 bases and J by 2 bases, with 16 bases between the two germline ends. The CDR3 totals 15 residues.

This chain links TRBV7-9 with TRBJ2-7; D perhaps matches TRBD1 (5 bases). Looked up from germline, CDR1 is SEHNR and CDR2 is FQNEAQ (reference sequence). This CDR3 spans 14 amino acids. V gave up 5 bases and J gave up 5 bases, with 16 bases separating them. The CDR3 bases are TGTGCCAGCAGCGCTCAGGGAAAAGCTCACGAGCAGTACTTC. Encoded protein: CASSAQGKAHEQYF.

V usage is TRBV5-4 and J usage is TRBJ2-1; a weak D match, TRBD2 (6 bases). The CDR3 has 13 amino acids. Trimming took off 4 bases at V and 4 bases at J, with 9 bases between the two ends. CDR1 is SGHNT, CDR2 YYREEE, per germline (reference sequence). CDR3 sequence reads: CASSRGTYNEQFF. The CDR3 nucleotides read TGTGCCAGCAGCCGGGGGACTTACAATGAGCAGTTCTTC.

V and J are TRBV4-1 and TRBJ2-3; 12 bases fit TRBD1. The V gene's germline CDR1 is MGHRA and CDR2 YSYEKL. The CDR3 covers 17 residues. V lost 4 bases, J lost 5 bases, and 10 bases stayed unmatched. This CDR3 is CASSLKPGQGAGDTQYF. CDR3 nucleotide sequence: TGCGCCAGCAGCCTAAAACCGGGACAGGGGGCAGGAGATACGCAGTATTTT.

V gene TRBV4-1 combines with J gene TRBJ1-4; 8 bases match TRBD1. After removal of 4 bases from V and 4 bases from J, the junction contained 5 bases not matched to a gene. CDR3 length: 15 residues. CDR1 MGHRA and CDR2 YSYEKL come from the germline V gene. CDR3 bases: TGCGCCAGCAGCCCCCGGACAGGGCTTAATGAAAAACTGTTTTTT. Its translation is CASSPRTGLNEKLFF.

The V and J genes are TRBV5-1 and TRBJ1-1; D gene unclear. The germline gives CDR1 SGHRS, CDR2 YFSETQ. This CDR3 is built from 14 residues. V shed 3 bases and J shed 0 bases, with 9 bases lying between them. CDR3 region: CASSYPGLNTEAFF. The CDR3 nucleotides read TGCGCCAGCAGCTATCCAGGCTTGAACACTGAAGCTTTCTTT.

V usage is TRBV27 and J usage is TRBJ2-1; D is unresolved. Per the germline V gene, CDR1 is MNHEY and CDR2 is SMNVEV (reference sequence). V was clipped by 4 bases and J by 6 bases, with 7 bases between them. The CDR3 runs to 12 residues. The CDR3: CASSSTVNEQFF. The CDR3 DNA reads TGTGCCAGCAGTTCGACGGTCAATGAGCAGTTCTTC.

The rearrangement joins TRBV4-3 to TRBJ2-7; 9 positions agree with TRBD1. The CDR3 runs 15 residues. In germline, CDR1 is LGHNA, CDR2 YSLEER. V shed 3 bases and J 1 base; nucleotides not matched to a gene: 4. This CDR3 is CASSHGTGPSYEQYF. In nucleotides, the CDR3 is TGCGCCAGCAGCCACGGGACAGGGCCTTCCTACGAGCAGTACTTC.

This clone was counted once. The genes are TRBV2 and TRBJ2-2, with D perhaps TRBD1 (5 bases). CDR1 is SNHLY and CDR2 is FYNNEI in the germline V gene. The ends were cut back, 6 bases at V and 5 bases at J, with 16 bases in the middle. The CDR3 is 15 residues long. The CDR3 DNA sequence: TGTGCCAGCAGCCAGGGCAGGGTGGATACCGGGGAGCTGTTTTTT. This codes for CASSQGRVDTGELFF.

The chain joins TRBV5-7 to TRBJ2-5; D remains ambiguous. TRBV5-7 is an open reading frame, and its role is uncertain. The CDR3 runs 14 residues. V lost 0 bases and J 4 bases, leaving 10 bases between the germline ends. CDR3 in amino acids: CASSLVLGRETQYF. Written as DNA, the CDR3 is TGTGCCAGCAGCTTGGTGCTTGGGCGAGAGACCCAGTACTTC.

The CDR3 sequence is CASSMPALTDTQYF. CDR3 coding DNA: TGTGCCAGTAGTATGCCAGCCCTCACAGATACGCAGTATTTT. This chain uses TRBV19 with TRBJ2-3; D is ambiguous. Between the trimmed V and J ends, which lost 3 bases and 2 bases, there was a span of 9 bases. This CDR3 spans 14 amino acids. Germline CDR1 LNHDA, CDR2 SQIVND (reference sequence). Using reference TRBV19 and TRBJ2-3 for the parts outside the CDR3, the full variable domain is DGGITQSPKYLFRKEGQNVTLSCEQNLNHDAMYWYRQDPGQGLRLIYYSQIVNDFQKGDIAEGYSVSREKKESFPLTVTSAQKNPTAFYLCASSMPALTDTQYFGPGTRLTVL.

V gene TRBV7-9 combines with J gene TRBJ1-2; no clear D gene. The V gene lost 3 bases and the J gene lost 5 bases, with 13 bases spanning the gap. The CDR3 is made up of 14 amino acids. Looked up from germline, CDR1 is SEHNR and CDR2 is FQNEAQ (reference sequence). The CDR3 nucleotides are TGTGCCAGCAGCTTGGGGATGACTGATTATGGCTACACCTTC. This translates into CASSLGMTDYGYTF. Complete variable domain (other parts from reference TRBV7-9 and TRBJ1-2): DTGVSQNPRHKITKRGQNVTFRCDPISEHNRLYWYRQTLGQGPEFLTYFQNEAQLEKSRLLSDRFSAERPKGSFSTLEIQRTEQGDSAMYLCASSLGMTDYGYTFGSGTRLTVV.

The rearrangement joins TRBV5-1 to TRBJ2-5; D call uncertain. Germline V CDR1 and CDR2: SGHRS, YFSETQ. V lost 0 bases to trimming and J lost 2 bases, with 5 bases between them. The CDR3 contains 13 residues. DNA of the CDR3: TGCGCCAGCAGCTTGGACTTTCAAGAGACCCAGTACTTC. Translated, it gives CASSLDFQETQYF.

The rearrangement joins TRBV7-8 to TRBJ2-3; D unresolved. This CDR3 comprises 15 residues. With 1 base removed from V and 2 bases from J, the gap between germline ends came to 10 bases. Germline V lookup: CDR1 SGHVS, CDR2 FQNEAQ. The CDR3 sequence: CASSLVGRPTDTQYF. The CDR3 DNA follows: TGTGCCAGCAGCTTAGTTGGGCGACCCACAGATACGCAGTATTTT.